This TCR beta chain was found in a study of blood T cell repertoires in COVID-19. Study-level information: COVID-19 samples from acute and convalescent phases originated in the United States, Italy and Spain.

In the study's own analysis: From reference gene primer amplification, estimates of nucleated cell counts were derived. The protocol was immunoSEQ multiplex PCR, while the TCRdb copy is restricted to in-frame clones and leaves out a portion. V, J and clone size reflect that table, while D and trimming were determined from the DNA. The table includes 200,000 to 250,000 clones, 70% to 90% detected once. This CDR3 is built from 16 residues. Between the trimmed V and J ends, which lost 5 bases and 5 bases, there was a span of 18 bases. Germline-derived CDR1 and CDR2 are MDHEN and SYDVKM. The gene calls are TRBV28 and TRBJ2-2, with a weak D call TRBD2 (6 bases). This TCR derives from a human donor in a cohort sampled during active COVID-19. The specimen sequenced was peripheral blood. The CDR3 DNA reads as TGTGCCAGCAGTCCCCCCGGGACTCCCAGGACCGGGGAGCTGTTTTTT. Translated, it gives CASSPPGTPRTGELFF. The complete variable domain, with remaining parts taken from reference TRBV28 and TRBJ2-2, reads DVKVTQSSRYLVKRTGEKVFLECVQDMDHENMFWYRQDPGLGLRLIYFSYDVKMKEKGDIPEGYSVSREKKERFSLILESASTNQTSMYLCASSPPGTPRTGELFFGEGSRLTVL.